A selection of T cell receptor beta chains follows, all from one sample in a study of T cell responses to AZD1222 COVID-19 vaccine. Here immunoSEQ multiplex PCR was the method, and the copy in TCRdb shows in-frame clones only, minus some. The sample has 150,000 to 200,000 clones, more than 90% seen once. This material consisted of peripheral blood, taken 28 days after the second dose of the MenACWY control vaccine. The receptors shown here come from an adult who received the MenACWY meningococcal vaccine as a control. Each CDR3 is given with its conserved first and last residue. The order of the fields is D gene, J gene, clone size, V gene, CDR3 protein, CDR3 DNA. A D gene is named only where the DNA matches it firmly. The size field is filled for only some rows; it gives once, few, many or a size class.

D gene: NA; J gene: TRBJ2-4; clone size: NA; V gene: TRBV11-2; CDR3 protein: CASSLVGGTDQAKNIQYF; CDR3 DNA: TGTGCCAGCAGCTTAGTAGGCGGGACAGACCAAGCCAAAAACATTCAGTACTTC
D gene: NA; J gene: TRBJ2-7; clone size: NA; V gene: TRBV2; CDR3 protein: CASSVRQSSFYEQYF; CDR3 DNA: TGTGCCAGCAGTGTCCGACAGAGCTCCTTCTACGAGCAGTACTTC
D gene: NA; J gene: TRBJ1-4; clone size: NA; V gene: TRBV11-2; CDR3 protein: CASTPLGTINEKLFF; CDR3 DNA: TGTGCCAGCACCCCGTTGGGGACAATTAATGAAAAACTGTTTTTT
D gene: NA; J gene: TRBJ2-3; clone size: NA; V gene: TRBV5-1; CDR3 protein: CASSYLDTDTQYF; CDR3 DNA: TGCGCCAGCAGCTACTTGGACACAGATACGCAGTATTTT
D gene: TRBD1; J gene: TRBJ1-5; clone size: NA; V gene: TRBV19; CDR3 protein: CASTQDRGFNQPQHF; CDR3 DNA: TGTGCCAGTACTCAGGACAGGGGGTTCAATCAGCCCCAGCATTTT
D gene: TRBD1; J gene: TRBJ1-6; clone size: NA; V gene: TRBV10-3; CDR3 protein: CAISEDRVSPLHF; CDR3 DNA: TGTGCCATCAGTGAAGACAGGGTTTCACCCCTCCACTTT
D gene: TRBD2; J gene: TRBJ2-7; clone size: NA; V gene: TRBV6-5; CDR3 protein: CASSYLGVAGGRQYF; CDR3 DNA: TGTGCCAGCAGTTACCTCGGGGTAGCGGGAGGAAGGCAGTACTTC
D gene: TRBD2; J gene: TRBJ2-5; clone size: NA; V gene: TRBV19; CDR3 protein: CASRPSGSGSETQYF; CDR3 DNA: TGTGCCAGTAGGCCTAGCGGGAGTGGTTCAGAGACCCAGTACTTC
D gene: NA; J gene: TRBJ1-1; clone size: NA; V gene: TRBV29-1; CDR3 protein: CSVIELTGNTEAFF; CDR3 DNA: TGCAGCGTTATAGAATTGACAGGGAACACTGAAGCTTTCTTT
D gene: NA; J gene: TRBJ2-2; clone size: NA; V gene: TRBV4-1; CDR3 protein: CASSPGQLNTGELFF; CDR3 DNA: TGCGCCAGCAGCCCGGGCCAACTTAACACCGGGGAGCTGTTTTTT
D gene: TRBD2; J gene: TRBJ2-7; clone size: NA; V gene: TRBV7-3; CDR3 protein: CASSLTAGGPHEQYF; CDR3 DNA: TGTGCCAGCAGCTTAACAGCGGGAGGGCCCCACGAGCAGTACTTC
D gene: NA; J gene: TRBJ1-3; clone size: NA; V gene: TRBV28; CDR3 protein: CASSLGNSGNTIYF; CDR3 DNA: TGTGCCAGCAGTCTGGGCAACTCTGGAAACACCATATATTTT
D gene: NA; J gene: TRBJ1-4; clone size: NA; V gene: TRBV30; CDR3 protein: CAWSVRGTRGNEKLFF; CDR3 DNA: TGTGCCTGGAGTGTAAGAGGCACCCGGGGTAATGAAAAACTGTTTTTT
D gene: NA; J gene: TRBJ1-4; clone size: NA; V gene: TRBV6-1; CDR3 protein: CASSEVDNEKLFF; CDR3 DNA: TGTGCCAGCAGTGAAGTAGATAATGAAAAACTGTTTTTT
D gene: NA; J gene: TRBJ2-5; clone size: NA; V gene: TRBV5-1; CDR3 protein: CASSPELDGETQYF; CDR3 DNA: TGCGCCAGCAGCCCGGAACTGGATGGGGAGACCCAGTACTTC
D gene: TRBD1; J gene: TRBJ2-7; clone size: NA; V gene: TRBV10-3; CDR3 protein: CATRPGQGSGVSYEQYF; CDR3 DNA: TGTGCCACCCGCCCGGGACAGGGAAGCGGGGTCAGCTACGAGCAGTACTTC
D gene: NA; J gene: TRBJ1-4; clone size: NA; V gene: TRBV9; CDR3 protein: CASSPIQGRGEKLFF; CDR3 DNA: TGTGCCAGCAGCCCTATTCAGGGCAGGGGTGAAAAACTGTTTTTT
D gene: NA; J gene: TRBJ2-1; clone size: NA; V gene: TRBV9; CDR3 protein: CASSVGGLGSNEQFF; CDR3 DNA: TGTGCCAGCAGCGTAGGAGGCCTAGGCTCCAATGAGCAGTTCTTC
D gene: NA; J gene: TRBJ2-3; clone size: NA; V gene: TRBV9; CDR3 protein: CASSPRTDGNTQYF; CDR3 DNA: TGTGCCAGCAGCCCCCGGACAGATGGGAATACGCAGTATTTT
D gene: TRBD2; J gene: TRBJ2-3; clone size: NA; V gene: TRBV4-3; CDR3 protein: CASSQETSGSASTDTQYF; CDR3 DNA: TGCGCCAGCAGCCAAGAGACTAGCGGGAGCGCTAGCACAGATACGCAGTATTTT
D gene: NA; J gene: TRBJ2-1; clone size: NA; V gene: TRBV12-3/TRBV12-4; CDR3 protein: CASSLLGFDEQFF; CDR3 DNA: TGTGCCAGCAGTTTACTAGGTTTCGATGAGCAGTTCTTC
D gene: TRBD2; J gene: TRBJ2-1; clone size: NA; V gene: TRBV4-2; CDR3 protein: CASSQVLGEGGEQFF; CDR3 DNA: TGTGCCAGCAGCCAAGTGTTGGGGGAGGGCGGGGAGCAGTTCTTC
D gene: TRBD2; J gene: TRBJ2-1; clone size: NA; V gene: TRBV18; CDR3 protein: CASSRDYNNEQFF; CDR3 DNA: TGTGCCAGCTCTCGGGACTACAACAATGAGCAGTTCTTC
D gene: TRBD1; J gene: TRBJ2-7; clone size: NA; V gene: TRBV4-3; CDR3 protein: CASSPGTGTDNYEQYF; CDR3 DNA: TGCGCCAGCAGCCCGGGGACCGGGACAGATAACTACGAGCAGTACTTC
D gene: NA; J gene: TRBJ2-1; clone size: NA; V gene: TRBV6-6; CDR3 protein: CASLGGEQFF; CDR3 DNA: TGTGCCAGCCTTGGGGGTGAGCAGTTCTTC
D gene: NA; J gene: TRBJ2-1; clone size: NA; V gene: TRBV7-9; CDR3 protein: CASSLGDSPEQFF; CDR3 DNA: TGTGCCAGCAGCTTAGGGGACTCTCCTGAGCAGTTCTTC
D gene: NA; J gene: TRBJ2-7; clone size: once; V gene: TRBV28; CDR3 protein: CASRRQSSYEQYF; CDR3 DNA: TGTGCCAGCAGACGACAGAGCTCCTACGAGCAGTACTTC
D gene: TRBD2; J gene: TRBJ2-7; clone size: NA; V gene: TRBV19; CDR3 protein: CASSPKKRDLYEQYF; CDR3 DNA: TGTGCCAGTAGTCCTAAAAAGCGGGATTTGTACGAGCAGTACTTC
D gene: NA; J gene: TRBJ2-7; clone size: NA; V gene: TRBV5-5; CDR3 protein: CASSLATGSSYEQYF; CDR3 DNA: TGTGCCAGCAGCTTAGCTACAGGGAGCTCCTACGAGCAGTACTTC
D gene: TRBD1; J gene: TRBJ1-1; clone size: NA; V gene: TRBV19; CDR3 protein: CASRGQGANTEAFF; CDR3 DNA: TGTGCCAGTAGGGGACAGGGGGCGAACACTGAAGCTTTCTTT
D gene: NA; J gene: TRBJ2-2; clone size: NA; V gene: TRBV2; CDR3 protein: CASTGSPGELFF; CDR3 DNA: TGTGCCAGCACCGGCAGTCCCGGGGAGCTGTTTTTT
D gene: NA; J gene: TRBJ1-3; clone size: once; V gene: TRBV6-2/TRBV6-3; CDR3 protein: CASSSATAENTIYF; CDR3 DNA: TGTGCCAGCAGTTCAGCGACCGCGGAGAACACCATATATTTT
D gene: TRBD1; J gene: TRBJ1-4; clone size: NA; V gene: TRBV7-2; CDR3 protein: CASSFNRGDEKLFF; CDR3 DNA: TGTGCCAGCAGCTTTAACAGGGGCGATGAAAAACTGTTTTTT
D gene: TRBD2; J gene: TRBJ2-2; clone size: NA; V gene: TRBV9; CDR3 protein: CASSVGAGEGGELFF; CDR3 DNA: TGTGCCAGCAGCGTAGGAGCGGGAGAGGGCGGGGAGCTGTTTTTT
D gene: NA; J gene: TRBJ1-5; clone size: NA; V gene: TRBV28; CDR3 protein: CASSFRQPQHF; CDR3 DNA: TGTGCCAGCAGTTTTAGACAGCCCCAGCATTTT
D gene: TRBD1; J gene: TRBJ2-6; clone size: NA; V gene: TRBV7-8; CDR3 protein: CATGQGISGANVLTF; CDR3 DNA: TGTGCCACCGGACAGGGCATCTCTGGGGCCAACGTCCTGACTTTC
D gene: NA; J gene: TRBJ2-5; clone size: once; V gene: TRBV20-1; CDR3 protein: CSATVQETQYF; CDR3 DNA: TGCAGTGCTACTGTACAAGAGACCCAGTACTTC
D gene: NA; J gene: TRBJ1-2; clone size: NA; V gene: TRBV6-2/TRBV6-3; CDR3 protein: CASSSTRTAGYTF; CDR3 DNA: TGTGCCAGCAGTTCCACCCGGACAGCTGGCTACACCTTC
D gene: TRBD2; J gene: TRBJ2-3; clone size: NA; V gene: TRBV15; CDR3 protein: CATTYEAGGEDTQYF; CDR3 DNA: TGTGCCACGACGTACGAAGCGGGAGGGGAGGATACGCAGTATTTT
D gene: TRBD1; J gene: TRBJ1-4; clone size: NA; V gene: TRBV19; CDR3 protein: CASKRQGELFF; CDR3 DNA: TGTGCCAGTAAACGACAGGGAGAACTGTTTTTT
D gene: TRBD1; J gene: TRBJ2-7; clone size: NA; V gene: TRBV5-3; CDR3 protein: CARSLNHPGTELYEQYF; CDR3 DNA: TGTGCCAGAAGTCTCAACCATCCCGGGACAGAACTCTACGAGCAGTACTTC
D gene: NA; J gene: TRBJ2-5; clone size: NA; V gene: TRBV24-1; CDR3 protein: CATAETAWEQYF; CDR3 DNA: TGTGCCACCGCCGAGACAGCGTGGGAACAGTACTTC
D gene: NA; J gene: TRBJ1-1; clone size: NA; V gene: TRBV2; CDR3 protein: CASSVEGQTPGAFF; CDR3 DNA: TGTGCCAGCAGTGTGGAAGGGCAAACTCCCGGAGCTTTCTTT
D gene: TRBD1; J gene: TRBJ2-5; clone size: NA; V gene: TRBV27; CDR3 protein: CASSIQTGTETQYF; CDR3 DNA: TGTGCCAGCAGTATTCAGACAGGGACGGAGACCCAGTACTTC
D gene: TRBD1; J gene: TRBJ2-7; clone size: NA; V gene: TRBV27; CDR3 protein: CASKRGQTSYEQYF; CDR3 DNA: TGTGCCAGCAAACGGGGACAGACATCCTACGAGCAGTACTTC
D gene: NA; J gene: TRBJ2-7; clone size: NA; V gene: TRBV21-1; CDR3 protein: CASSKLGTARNGYEQYF; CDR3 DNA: TGTGCCAGCAGCAAATTAGGGACAGCGAGGAATGGCTACGAGCAGTACTTC
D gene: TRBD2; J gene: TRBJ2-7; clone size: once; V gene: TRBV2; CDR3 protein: CASSPLRTSGRSEQYF; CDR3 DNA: TGTGCCAGCAGTCCCTTGAGGACTAGCGGGAGAAGCGAGCAGTACTTC
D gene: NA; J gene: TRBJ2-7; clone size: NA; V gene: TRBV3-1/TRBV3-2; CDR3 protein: CASSHAGLFYEQYF; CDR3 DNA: TGTGCCAGCAGCCACGCGGGCCTCTTCTACGAGCAGTACTTC
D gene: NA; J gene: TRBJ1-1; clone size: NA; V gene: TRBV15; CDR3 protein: CATSRDLDTEAFF; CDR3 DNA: TGTGCCACCAGCAGAGACTTGGACACTGAAGCTTTCTTT
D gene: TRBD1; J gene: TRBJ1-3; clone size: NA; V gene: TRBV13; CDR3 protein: CASSLGLRGLSENTIYF; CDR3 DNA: TGTGCCAGCAGCTTAGGCCTGAGGGGGCTATCAGAAAACACCATATATTTT